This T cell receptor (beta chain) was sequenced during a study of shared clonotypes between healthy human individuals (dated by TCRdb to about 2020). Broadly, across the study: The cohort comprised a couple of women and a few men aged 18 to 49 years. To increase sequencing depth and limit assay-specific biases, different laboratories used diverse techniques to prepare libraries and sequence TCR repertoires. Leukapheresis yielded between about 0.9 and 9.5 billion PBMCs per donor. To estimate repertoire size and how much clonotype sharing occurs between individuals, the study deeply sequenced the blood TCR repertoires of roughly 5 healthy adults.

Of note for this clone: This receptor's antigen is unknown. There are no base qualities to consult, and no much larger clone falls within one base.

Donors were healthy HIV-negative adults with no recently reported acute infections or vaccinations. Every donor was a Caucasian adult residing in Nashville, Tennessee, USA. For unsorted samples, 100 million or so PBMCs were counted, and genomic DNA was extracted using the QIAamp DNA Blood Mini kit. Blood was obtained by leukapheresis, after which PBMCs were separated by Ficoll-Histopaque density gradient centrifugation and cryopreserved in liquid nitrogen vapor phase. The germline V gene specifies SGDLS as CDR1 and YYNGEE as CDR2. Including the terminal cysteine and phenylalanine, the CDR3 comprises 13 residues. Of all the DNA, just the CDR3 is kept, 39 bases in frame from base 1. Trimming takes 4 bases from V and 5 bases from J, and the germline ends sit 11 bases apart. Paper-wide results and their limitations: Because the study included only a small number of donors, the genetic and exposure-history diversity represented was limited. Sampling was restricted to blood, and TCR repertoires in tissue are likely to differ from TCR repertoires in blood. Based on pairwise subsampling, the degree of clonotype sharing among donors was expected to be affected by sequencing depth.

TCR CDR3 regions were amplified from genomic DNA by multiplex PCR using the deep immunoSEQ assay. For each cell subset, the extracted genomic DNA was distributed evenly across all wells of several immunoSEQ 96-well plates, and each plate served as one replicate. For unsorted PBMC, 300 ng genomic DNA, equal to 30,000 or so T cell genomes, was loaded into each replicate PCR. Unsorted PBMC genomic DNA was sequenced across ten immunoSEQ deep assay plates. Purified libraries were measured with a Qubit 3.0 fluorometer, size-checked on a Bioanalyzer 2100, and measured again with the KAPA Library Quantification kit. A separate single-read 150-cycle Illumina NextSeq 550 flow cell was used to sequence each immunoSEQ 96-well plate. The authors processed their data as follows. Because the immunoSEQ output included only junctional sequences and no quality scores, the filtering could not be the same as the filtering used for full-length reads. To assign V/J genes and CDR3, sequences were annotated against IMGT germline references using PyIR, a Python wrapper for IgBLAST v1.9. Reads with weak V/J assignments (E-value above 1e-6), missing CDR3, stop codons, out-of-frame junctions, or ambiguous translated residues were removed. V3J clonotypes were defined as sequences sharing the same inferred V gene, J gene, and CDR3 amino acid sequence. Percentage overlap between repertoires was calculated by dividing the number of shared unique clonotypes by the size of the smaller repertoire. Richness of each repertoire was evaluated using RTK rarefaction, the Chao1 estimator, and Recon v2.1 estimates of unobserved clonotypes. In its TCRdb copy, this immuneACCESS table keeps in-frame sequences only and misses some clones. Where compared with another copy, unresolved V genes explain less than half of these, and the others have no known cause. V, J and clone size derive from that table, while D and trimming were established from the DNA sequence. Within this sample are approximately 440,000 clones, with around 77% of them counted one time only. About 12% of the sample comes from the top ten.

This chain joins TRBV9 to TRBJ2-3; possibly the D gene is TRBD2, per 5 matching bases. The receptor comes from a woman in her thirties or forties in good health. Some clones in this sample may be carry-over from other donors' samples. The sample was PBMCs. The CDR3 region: CASSREWGDTQYF. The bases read TGTGCCAGCAGCAGGGAGTGGGGAGATACGCAGTATTTT.